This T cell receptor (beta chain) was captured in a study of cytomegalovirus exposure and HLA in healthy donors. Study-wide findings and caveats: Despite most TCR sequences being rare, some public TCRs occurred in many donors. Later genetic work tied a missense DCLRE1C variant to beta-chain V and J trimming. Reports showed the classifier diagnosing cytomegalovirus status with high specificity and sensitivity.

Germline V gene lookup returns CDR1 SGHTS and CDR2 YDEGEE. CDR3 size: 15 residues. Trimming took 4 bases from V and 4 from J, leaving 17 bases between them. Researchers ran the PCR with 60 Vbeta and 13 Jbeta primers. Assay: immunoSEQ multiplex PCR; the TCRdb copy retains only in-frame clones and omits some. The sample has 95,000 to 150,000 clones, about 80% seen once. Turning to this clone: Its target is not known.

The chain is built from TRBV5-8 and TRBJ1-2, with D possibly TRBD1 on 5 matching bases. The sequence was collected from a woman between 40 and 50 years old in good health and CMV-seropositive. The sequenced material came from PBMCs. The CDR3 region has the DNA TGTGCCAGCAGCGAAGGGGCGCGGACGGGCTATGGCTACACCTTC. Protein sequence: CASSEGARTGYGYTF.